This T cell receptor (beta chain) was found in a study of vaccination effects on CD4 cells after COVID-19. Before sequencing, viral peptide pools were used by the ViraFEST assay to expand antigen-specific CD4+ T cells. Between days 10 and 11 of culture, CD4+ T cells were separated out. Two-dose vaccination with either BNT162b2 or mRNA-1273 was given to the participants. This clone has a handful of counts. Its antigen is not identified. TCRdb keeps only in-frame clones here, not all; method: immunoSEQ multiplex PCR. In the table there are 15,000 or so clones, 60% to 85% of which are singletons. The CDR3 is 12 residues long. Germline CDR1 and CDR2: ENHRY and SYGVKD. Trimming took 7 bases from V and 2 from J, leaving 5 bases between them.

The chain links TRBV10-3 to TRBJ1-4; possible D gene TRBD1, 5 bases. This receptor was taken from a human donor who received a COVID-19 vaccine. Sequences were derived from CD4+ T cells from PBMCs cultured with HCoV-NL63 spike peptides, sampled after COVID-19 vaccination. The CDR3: CAITGTNEKLFF. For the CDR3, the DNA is TGTGCCATCACAGGGACTAATGAAAAACTGTTTTTT.